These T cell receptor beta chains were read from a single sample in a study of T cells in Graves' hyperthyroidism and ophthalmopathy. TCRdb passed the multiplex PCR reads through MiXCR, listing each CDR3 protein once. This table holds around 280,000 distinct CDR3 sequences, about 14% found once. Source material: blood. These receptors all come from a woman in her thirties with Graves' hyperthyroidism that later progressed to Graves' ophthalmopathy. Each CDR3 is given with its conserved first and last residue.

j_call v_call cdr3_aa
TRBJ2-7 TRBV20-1 CSARGDGSYEQYF
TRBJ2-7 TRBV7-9 CASSLAPGLDTYEQYF
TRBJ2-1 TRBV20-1 CSARENNRDEQFF
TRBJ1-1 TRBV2 CASSELAGFTEAFF
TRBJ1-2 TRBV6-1 CASSSDPGQGSYGYTF
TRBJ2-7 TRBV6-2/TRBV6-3 CASSQKTGWLPYEQYF
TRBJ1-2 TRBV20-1 CSARPGPNYGYTF
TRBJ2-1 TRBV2 CATGTSPYNEQFF
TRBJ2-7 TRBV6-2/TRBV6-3 CASSYSDTVLGQYF
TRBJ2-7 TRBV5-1 CASSLTSSRLTKSNEQYF
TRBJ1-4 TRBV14 CASSQVRGGPYPEKLFF
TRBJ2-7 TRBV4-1 CASSQTSRTGSSYEQYF
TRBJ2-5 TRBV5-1 CASSFPRGTGRETQYF
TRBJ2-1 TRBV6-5 CASSYPGGGEQFF
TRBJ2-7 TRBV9 CASSPRREAYEQYF
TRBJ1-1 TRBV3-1 CASSQGVQGGAFF
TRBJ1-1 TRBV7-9 CASSLARGGLNPEAFF